These T cell receptor beta chains were read from a single sample in a study of cytomegalovirus exposure and HLA in healthy donors. This table comes from immunoSEQ multiplex PCR, and its TCRdb copy is limited to in-frame clones, with some not included. The data show roughly 75,000 clones, with about 94% seen just once and approximately 2% held by the top ten. The sequenced material came from PBMCs. All receptors derive from a woman aged 18 to 35 in good health and CMV-seronegative. CDR3s include the opening cysteine and the closing phenylalanine or tryptophan. The order of the fields is V gene, J gene, D gene, clone size, CDR3 DNA, CDR3 protein. A D gene is named only where the DNA matches it firmly. Rows may omit the clone size; those that give it use once, few, many or a size class.

TRBV7-9,TRBJ1-2,TRBD1,-,TGTGCCAGCAGCTTAGCCGTTAACCGGGACAGGGATTATGGCTACACCTTC,CASSLAVNRDRDYGYTF
TRBV30,TRBJ2-7,-,-,TGTGCCTGGAGTCGTAACATCTACGAGCAGTACTTC,CAWSRNIYEQYF
TRBV5-1,TRBJ2-7,-,-,TGCGCCAGCAGCTTTGACAGTGCTGGGTACGAGCAGTACTTC,CASSFDSAGYEQYF
TRBV7-9,TRBJ2-1,TRBD2,-,TGTGCCAGCAGCTCAAGCGGGGGGACTATGATAACGGCCAATGAGCAGTTCTTC,CASSSSGGTMITANEQFF
TRBV28,TRBJ2-5,TRBD1,-,TGTGCCAGCGGACAGGGGGCAGGAGAGACCCAGTACTTC,CASGQGAGETQYF
TRBV7-8,TRBJ2-6,-,-,TGTGCCGGGCAGGGTTCGCCCTCTGGGGCCAACGTCCTGACTTTC,CAGQGSPSGANVLTF
TRBV25-1,TRBJ2-4,TRBD1,-,TGTGCCAGCAGTGGGGGACAGCCCTTCGGGAACATTCAGTACTTC,CASSGGQPFGNIQYF
TRBV10-3,TRBJ1-1,-,-,TGTGCCATCAGTGAGGACAGACTTGAAGCTTTCTTT,CAISEDRLEAFF
TRBV20-1,TRBJ1-2,-,-,TGCAGTGCTCGTTATGGCTACACCTTC,CSARYGYTF
TRBV30,TRBJ1-5,-,-,TGTGCCTGGAGCGCCTCCGGGGGGACACCAAATCAGCCCCAGCATTTT,CAWSASGGTPNQPQHF
TRBV1,TRBJ1-6,-,-,TGCACCAGCAGCAAGAGCAATTCACCCCTCCACTTT,CTSSKSNSPLHF
TRBV14,TRBJ2-5,TRBD1,-,TGTGCCAGCAGCCAACGGCCGGGACAGGGGCCTCAAGAGACCCAGTACTTC,CASSQRPGQGPQETQYF
TRBV5-5,TRBJ2-1,TRBD2,-,TGTGCCACTAGCGGGGATTACAATGAGCAGTTCTTC,CATSGDYNEQFF
TRBV5-4,TRBJ2-5,TRBD2,-,TGTGCCAGCAGCCCCCTTGCGGGGGGGCTGGGGGAGACCCAGTACTTC,CASSPLAGGLGETQYF
TRBV25-1,TRBJ2-1,-,-,TGTGCCAGCAGTGACAGCTCCTACAATGAGCAGTTCTTC,CASSDSSYNEQFF
TRBV7-9,TRBJ2-1,TRBD2,-,TGTGCCAGCAGCTTATTGCTAGCGGGAGGGCCAGGGTCCTACAATGAGCAGTTCTTC,CASSLLLAGGPGSYNEQFF
TRBV7-2,TRBJ1-1,-,-,TGTGCCAGCAGCCGGACAGATGCGAACACTGAAGCTTTCTTT,CASSRTDANTEAFF
TRBV7-9,TRBJ2-1,-,-,TGTGCCAGCAGCTTAGGTTGGGACAACAATGAGCAGTTCTTC,CASSLGWDNNEQFF
TRBV11-3,TRBJ2-1,-,-,TGTGCCAGCAAACTACAGGGCTCCTCATCAGTGAAGAATGAGCAGTTCTTC,CASKLQGSSSVKNEQFF
TRBV7-2,TRBJ2-5,-,-,TGTGCCAGCAGCCCAGGACCGACTAACCAAGAGACCCAGTACTTC,CASSPGPTNQETQYF
TRBV28,TRBJ1-4,-,-,TGTGCCAGCAAAGTCTCAGGGGATGGCCTCCGTAATGAAAAACTGTTTTTT,CASKVSGDGLRNEKLFF
TRBV5-1,TRBJ2-1,TRBD2,-,TGCGCCAGCAGTCACGGGACTAGCGGGTCTGATGAGCAGTTCTTC,CASSHGTSGSDEQFF
TRBV29-1,TRBJ2-3,TRBD2,-,TGCAGCGTTGAATCTCCAGCGGGGAAACCTAGCACAGATACGCAGTATTTT,CSVESPAGKPSTDTQYF
TRBV6-5,TRBJ1-1,-,-,TGTGCCAGCGGCCGGGGATGGGTGAACACTGAAGCTTTCTTT,CASGRGWVNTEAFF
TRBV2,TRBJ1-5,TRBD1,-,TGTGCCAGCAGCCCCGGGACAGGGCGTCAGCCCCAGCATTTT,CASSPGTGRQPQHF
TRBV5-1,TRBJ2-5,TRBD2,-,TGCGCCAGCAGCTTGGGGCGCGGGGGGCGCGGGTTCTCACAAGAGACCCAGTACTTC,CASSLGRGGRGFSQETQYF
TRBV19,TRBJ1-5,-,-,TGTGCCAGTAGGGTCCAGGGTGGCAATCAGCCCCAGCATTTT,CASRVQGGNQPQHF
TRBV6-5,TRBJ2-7,-,once,TGTGCCAGCAGTTACTCGGGGGCACTCGAGCAGTACTTC,CASSYSGALEQYF
TRBV2,TRBJ1-1,TRBD1,once,TGTGCCAGCAGGGGCGGGACAGGCTTGAACACTGAAGCTTTCTTT,CASRGGTGLNTEAFF
TRBV6-1,TRBJ2-5,TRBD1,-,TGTGCCAGCAGTGAAGCAGGGGGCACAGAGACCCAGTACTTC,CASSEAGGTETQYF
TRBV7-8,TRBJ1-1,-,-,TGTGCCAGCAGCCCGGGTGGTTTTGCTGAAGCTTTCTTT,CASSPGGFAEAFF
TRBV10-1,TRBJ2-1,-,-,TGCGCCAGCAGTGACCGGTGGCAGGGTAATTCGGATGAGCAGTTCTTC,CASSDRWQGNSDEQFF
TRBV7-6,TRBJ2-1,TRBD2,-,TGTGCCAGCAGCGAACGTAGACTAGCGGAGTACAATGAGCAGTTCTTC,CASSERRLAEYNEQFF
TRBV18,TRBJ1-2,-,-,TGTGCCAGCTCACCGGGCCGTCTCAGCACCGATGGCTACACCTTC,CASSPGRLSTDGYTF
TRBV28,TRBJ2-1,-,-,TGTGCCAGCAGTTTGTCGGGGATTTCCTACAATGAGCAGTTCTTC,CASSLSGISYNEQFF
TRBV19,TRBJ2-5,-,-,TGTGCCAGTAGCCAGACAGCCCTAACGGAGACCCAGTACTTC,CASSQTALTETQYF
TRBV25-1,TRBJ2-1,-,-,TGTGCCAGCAGTGAATGGGGCGGCCAATACAATGAGCAGTTCTTC,CASSEWGGQYNEQFF
TRBV6-1,TRBJ1-4,-,-,TGTGCCAGCAGTGCGAGGCACCGGGTCGGGTCTGCAACTAATGAAAAACTGTTTTTT,CASSARHRVGSATNEKLFF
TRBV7-9,TRBJ1-1,-,-,TGTGCCACGGGAGGGGTCACGAATGAAGCTTTCTTT,CATGGVTNEAFF
TRBV29-1,TRBJ2-1,-,-,TGCAGCGTTACCTGGACTACACCAGGCGATGAGCAGTTCTTC,CSVTWTTPGDEQFF
TRBV5-1,TRBJ2-1,TRBD1,-,TGCGCCAGCAGCTCTGGACAGGGTAGGACCGCCGGCAATGAGCAGTTCTTC,CASSSGQGRTAGNEQFF
TRBV30,TRBJ1-2,-,-,TGTGCCTGGAGCGCGTCTGGGGGGGCGAATGGCTACACCTTC,CAWSASGGANGYTF
TRBV4-1,TRBJ1-1,-,-,TGCGCCAGCAGCCAATTCGAGGGTCTCGCTGAAGCTTTCTTT,CASSQFEGLAEAFF
TRBV18,TRBJ2-7,-,-,TGTGCCAGCTCAACAGTCTACGAGCAGTACTTC,CASSTVYEQYF
TRBV9,TRBJ2-1,-,once,TGTGCCAGCAGCGTAGGAGCGGGTAGCTCCTACAATGAGCAGTTCTTC,CASSVGAGSSYNEQFF
TRBV19,TRBJ2-3,TRBD2,-,TGTGCCGCCAGTAAACAAGGGAGTAGCGGGGTCACAGATACGCAGTATTTT,CAASKQGSSGVTDTQYF
TRBV19,TRBJ1-1,-,-,TGTGCCAGTAGAGATGGACAGCAGACCGCGGCAGCTTTCTTT,CASRDGQQTAAAFF
TRBV2,TRBJ1-5,-,-,TGTGCCAGCCACTACAGGGCGGAACAGCCCCAGCATTTT,CASHYRAEQPQHF
TRBV19,TRBJ1-3,-,-,TGTGCCAGTAGTATCCAGGTGGAAAATGGAAACACCATATATTTT,CASSIQVENGNTIYF
TRBV6-4,TRBJ2-1,TRBD2,-,TGTGCCAGCAGCCCAAGCGGGAGCTCCTACAATGAGCAGTTCTTC,CASSPSGSSYNEQFF
TRBV28,TRBJ2-1,-,-,TGTGCCACCTCCCCGGGAGCACGTCCCAATGAGCAGTTCTTC,CATSPGARPNEQFF
TRBV14,TRBJ1-2,TRBD1,-,TGTGCCAGCAGTCAAAACCGGGACAGTTTGGGCTACACCTTC,CASSQNRDSLGYTF
TRBV10-3,TRBJ2-5,TRBD2,-,TGTGCCATCAGTGTGGGACTAGCGGGGGAGGAGACCCAGTACTTC,CAISVGLAGEETQYF
TRBV10-2,TRBJ2-7,-,-,TGCGCCAGCACAGAGGATCCGGGACATAAGAGCGGGCAGTACTTC,CASTEDPGHKSGQYF
TRBV7-9,TRBJ1-5,TRBD1,-,TGTGCCAGCAGCCCCGGGACAGGGGACAATCAGCCCCAGCATTTT,CASSPGTGDNQPQHF
TRBV11-2,TRBJ2-7,TRBD2,-,TGTGCCAGCAGCTTAGCGCGGGGGGGAGTCTACGAGCAGTACTTC,CASSLARGGVYEQYF
TRBV15,TRBJ2-5,-,-,TGTGCCACCAGCAGCGGCCCAACCGAGGCGGAGACCCAGTACTTC,CATSSGPTEAETQYF
TRBV6-6,TRBJ2-7,TRBD2,-,TGTGCCAGCAGTCATACTAGCGGGAGATCCTACGAGCAGTACTTC,CASSHTSGRSYEQYF
TRBV6-6,TRBJ1-2,TRBD1,once,TGTGCCAGCACAGGGGGCTATGGCTACACCTTC,CASTGGYGYTF